This T cell receptor beta chain was obtained from a study of T cell changes during pregnancy in multiple sclerosis. The table came from immunoSEQ multiplex PCR; TCRdb's copy has only in-frame clones and leaves some out. The sample lists some 49,000 clones, 90% occurring once. The germline V and J ends were trimmed by 0 bases and 6 bases, with 15 bases remaining between them. CDR1 and CDR2 from the germline V gene are SGDLS and YYNGEE. CDR3 size: 15 residues. This rearrangement joins TRBV9 to TRBJ1-1, with D possibly being TRBD1 (6 bases). This TCR was sampled from a female donor in good health, enrolled as a control in a pregnancy study. Sequenced here: peripheral blood, sampled after pregnancy. CDR3 protein: CASSVVPREGAEAFF. The CDR3 DNA is TGTGCCAGCAGCGTAGTGCCCAGGGAGGGGGCTGAAGCTTTCTTT.